What follows are 16 T cell receptor beta chains derived from one specimen sequenced in a study of blood T cells in healthy people across ages. A sample-barcoded 5' primer and a J-beta primer mix were used in a second PCR of roughly 7 to 11 cycles. TCRdb itself ran the 5' RACE reads through MiXCR, one entry per CDR3 protein. The sample shows about 1 million distinct CDR3 sequences, 40% to 45% of them seen only once. Sequenced: blood. Receptors originate from a woman aged 60-75 years in good health.

The V call is TRBV7-3, the J call TRBJ2-1, with 12 bases identical to TRBD2. The CDR3 runs to 20 residues. Germline V gene lookup returns CDR1 SGHTA and CDR2 FQGTGA. After removal of 1 base from V and 6 bases from J, the junction contained 16 bases not matched to a gene. The CDR3 DNA reads TGTGCCAGCAGCTTAAAGGCCGGGACTAGCGGGTGGGCCGAGTTCAATGAGCAGTTCTTC. It codes for CASSLKAGTSGWAEFNEQFF.

There are a few counts of this clonotype. V usage is TRBV7-9 and J usage is TRBJ1-2; 8 bases agree with TRBD1. Per the germline V gene, CDR1 is SEHNR and CDR2 is FQNEAQ (reference sequence). After removal of 1 base from V and 6 bases from J, the junction contained 7 bases not matched to a gene. This CDR3 has 15 residues. The CDR3: CASSLGLDRVNGYTF. CDR3 in DNA: TGTGCCAGCAGCTTAGGACTGGACAGGGTAAATGGCTACACCTTC. Full variable domain (outside the CDR3, taken from reference TRBV7-9 and TRBJ1-2): DTGVSQNPRHKITKRGQNVTFRCDPISEHNRLYWYRQTLGQGPEFLTYFQNEAQLEKSRLLSDRFSAERPKGSFSTLEIQRTEQGDSAMYLCASSLGLDRVNGYTFGSGTRLTVV.

This rearrangement joins TRBV7-9 to TRBJ2-2; perhaps TRBD1 as D (5 bases). The CDR3 runs to 17 residues. Trimming stripped 6 bases from V and 8 bases from J, with 25 bases between. Germline V gene data show CDR1 as SEHNR and CDR2 as FQNEAQ (reference sequence). CDR3 region: CASSQQMGPSKAGELFF. The CDR3 DNA reads as TGTGCCAGCAGTCAACAAATGGGGCCCTCAAAGGCAGGGGAGCTGTTTTTT.

V is TRBV6-2 or TRBV6-3 and J is TRBJ2-3; the D gene is possibly TRBD1 (6 bases). V dropped 4 bases and J dropped 5 bases, with 7 bases sitting between them. The V gene's germline CDR1 is MNHEY and CDR2 SVGEGT. This CDR3 spans 12 amino acids. The CDR3 DNA follows: TGTGCCAGCAGTTGGACAGTAGATACGCAGTATTTT. Its translation is CASSWTVDTQYF.

This chain uses TRBV4-1 with TRBJ2-4; 8 positions match TRBD2. Judging by the DNA end, TRBJ2-7 fits better; the J call may be wrong. CDR3 length: 15 residues. CDR1 MGHRA and CDR2 YSYEKL come from the germline V gene. In nucleotides, the CDR3 is TGCGCCAGCAGCCATTCTAGCGGGTCCCCCTACGAGCAGTACTTC. Amino acids: CASSHSSGSPYEQYF.

The chain links TRBV20-1 to TRBJ2-5; 7 bases match TRBD1. J gave up 11 bases and V 0 bases, and 15 bases lay outside the gene matches. Germline CDR1 DFQATT, CDR2 SNEGSKA (reference sequence). The CDR3 runs 15 residues. CDR3 sequence: CSAREDRASYNEQYF. The CDR3 DNA sequence: TGCAGTGCTAGAGAAGACAGGGCGTCCTACAATGAGCAGTACTTC.

The chain links TRBV15 to TRBJ1-4; the D gene is possibly TRBD1 (5 bases). The CDR3 loop spans 15 amino acids. Between the trimmed V and J ends, which lost 5 bases and 8 bases, there was a span of 18 bases. The germline CDR1 and CDR2 sequences are LNHNV and YYDKDF (reference sequence). CDR3 protein: CATSPPGTMEEKLFF. The CDR3 DNA reads as TGTGCCACCAGCCCCCCGGGGACTATGGAGGAAAAACTGTTTTTT.

This clonotype was recorded only once. The J gene is TRBJ2-5, the V gene TRBV7-9, with 7 bases fitting TRBD1. The DNA end is more similar to TRBJ2-7, so the J call may be wrong. CDR3 length equals 13 residues. In germline, CDR1 is SEHNR, CDR2 FQNEAQ (reference sequence). The CDR3 DNA reads as TGTGCCAGCAGATTCGACAGGGACTACGAGCAGTACTTC. It encodes CASRFDRDYEQYF.

The rearrangement uses TRBV15 and TRBJ2-1; either TRBD1 or TRBD2 may fit D (5 bases each). Germline values: CDR1 LNHNV, CDR2 YYDKDF (reference sequence). With 1 base removed from V and 6 bases from J, the gap between germline ends came to 22 bases. CDR3 length: 18 amino acids. CDR3 amino acids: CATSRAGVGAPRSNEQFF. CDR3 sequence (DNA): TGTGCCACCAGCAGAGCCGGGGTAGGGGCCCCCCGATCCAATGAGCAGTTCTTC.

The rearrangement links TRBV5-4 to TRBJ2-3; 8 bases are a match to TRBD2. Unmatched junction bases numbered 9, after V lost 0 bases and J lost 3 bases. The CDR3 is made up of 17 amino acids. In germline, CDR1 is SGHNT, CDR2 YYREEE (reference sequence). The CDR3 nucleotides are TGTGCCAGCAGCTTGGGTCTTCGGGAGGGGAGTACAGATACGCAGTATTTT. The encoded protein is CASSLGLREGSTDTQYF.

This clonotype was counted ten times or more. The rearrangement uses TRBV10-3 and TRBJ2-5, with D hard to call. Germline lookup yields CDR1 ENHRY and CDR2 SYGVKD. V was cut by 10 bases and J by 3 bases, with 9 bases left in between. This CDR3 is built from 11 residues. The CDR3 loop is CATFGEETQYF. In DNA form, the CDR3 reads TGTGCCACCTTCGGAGAAGAGACCCAGTACTTC.

The rearrangement joins TRBV28 to TRBJ2-7; the match to TRBD1 covers 9 bases. Germline CDR1 MDHEN, CDR2 SYDVKM. The V gene end was trimmed by 3 bases and the J gene end by 5 bases; junction bases not matched to a gene: 11. This CDR3 is 16 amino acids long. CDR3 nucleotides: TGTGCCAGCAGTTTGTCCTACGACAGGGGGAGGAACGAGCAGTACTTC. This translates into CASSLSYDRGRNEQYF.

About this clonotype: One end of the junction does not line up with germline, which may come from a read error. The V and J genes are TRBV9 and TRBJ2-1; TRBD2 matches 12 bases. The CDR3 has 16 residues. The germline CDR1 and CDR2 sequences are SGDLS and YYNGEE. In DNA form, the CDR3 reads TGTGCCGGCAGCTCCCGGACTAGCGGGGTGGGGAATGAGCAGTTCTTC. Amino acid sequence: CAGSSRTSGVGNEQFF.

The V call is TRBV7-3, the J call TRBJ2-3, with TRBD2 as a possible D gene (5 bases). Germline V gene data show CDR1 as SGHTA and CDR2 as FQGTGA. The length of the CDR3 is 16 residues. Trimming left V 1 base short and J 4 bases short, with 15 bases between. The chain's CDR3 is CASSLKAWSSADTQYF. Written as DNA, the CDR3 is TGTGCCAGCAGCTTAAAGGCTTGGAGTAGCGCAGATACGCAGTATTTT.

This clonotype was observed a few times. This chain joins TRBV29-1 and TRBJ1-5, with 7 bases that match TRBD1. Trimming at V came to 4 bases and at J to 11 bases, leaving 8 bases not matched to a gene. The CDR3 contains 12 residues. Germline CDR1 SQVTM, CDR2 ANQGSEA. The CDR3 protein is CSVVEGAGAQHF. The CDR3, as DNA: TGCAGCGTTGTCGAGGGGGCTGGAGCCCAGCATTTT.

The table lists this clonotype with a few counts. The chain employs TRBV10-3 and TRBJ2-3, with 9 positions matching TRBD1. CDR1 is ENHRY and CDR2 is SYGVKD in the germline V gene. The J segment lost 0 bases and the V segment lost 5 bases, leaving 9 bases of the junction unmatched. This CDR3 is built from 17 residues. Here the CDR3 reads CAISFGAGTGSTDTQYF. The CDR3 coding sequence is TGTGCCATCAGTTTTGGCGCCGGGACAGGGAGCACAGATACGCAGTATTTT.